Listed below are T cell receptor beta chains from one sample, sequenced in a study of identical twins. TCRdb re-derived calls from the 5' RACE reads in MiXCR, one entry per CDR3 protein. Of fewer than 800,000 distinct CDR3 sequences in the sample, around 7.4% are singletons; the top ten hold roughly 1.5%. The data were also submitted as part of a second study, on yellow fever vaccine responses in identical twins.

Specimen: PBMCs. The receptors were gathered from a woman aged 18-29 years in good health. The CDR3 runs from the conserved cysteine through the conserved F or W. A D gene is named only where the DNA matches it firmly. Rows give clone size only sometimes, using once, few, many, or a class for an expanded clone.

D | size | J | V | DNA | CDR3
TRBD1 | - | TRBJ1-1 | TRBV5-6 | TGTGCCAGCAGCTTGGATGACAGGGGGGCTTTCTTT | CASSLDDRGAFF
- | - | TRBJ1-2 | TRBV21-1 | TGTGCCAGCAGCACCGCTGACAGGGGTTTCTATGGCTACACCTTC | CASSTADRGFYGYTF
- | - | TRBJ1-1 | TRBV10-1 | TGCGCCAGCAGTAAAGGGCCGAGGGACACTGAAGCTTTCTTT | CASSKGPRDTEAFF
TRBD1 | many | TRBJ2-1 | TRBV12-3/TRBV12-4 | TGTGCCAGCAGCCCCGGGACAGCTCTCTACAATGAGCAGTTCTTC | CASSPGTALYNEQFF
TRBD2 | - | TRBJ2-1 | TRBV7-2 | TGTGCCAGCAGCTCCTGGACTAGCGACGACAATGAGCAGTTCTTC | CASSSWTSDDNEQFF
- | many | TRBJ1-4 | TRBV5-1 | TGCGCCAGCAGGTCCCGTGCAGGGGCCGTTGAAAAACTGTTTTTT | CASRSRAGAVEKLFF
- | few | TRBJ1-6 | TRBV20-1 | TGCAGTGCTAGAGATCCGGAAAATTCACCCCTCCACTTT | CSARDPENSPLHF
TRBD1 | - | TRBJ2-7 | TRBV19 | TGTGCCAGTAGTCCTTCCGACAGGGTCAGCTCCTACGAGCAGTACTTC | CASSPSDRVSSYEQYF
TRBD1 | - | TRBJ2-7 | TRBV5-1 | TGCGCCAGCAGCACCGGGACAGGGGAGGTAGAGCAGTACTTC | CASSTGTGEVEQYF
- | few | TRBJ1-6 | TRBV5-1 | TGCGCCAGCAGCCCGGCCGGGGTCCCAGGGTCACCCCTCCACTTT | CASSPAGVPGSPLHF
- | - | TRBJ2-1 | TRBV12-3/TRBV12-4 | TGTGCCAGCAGTTTAGCAGGGAGTGGCTACAATGAGCAGTTCTTC | CASSLAGSGYNEQFF
- | - | TRBJ2-5 | TRBV2 | TGTGCCAGCAGTGAATCCATCAGGGCCCAGTACTTC | CASSESIRAQYF
- | - | TRBJ2-2 | TRBV21-1 | TGTGTCAGCAGCAAAGAAAGGCAGGAGACTAGCGGGAGTCGAGGGGAGCTGTTTTTT | CVSSKERQETSGSRGELFF
TRBD1 | many | TRBJ1-2 | TRBV12-3/TRBV12-4 | TGTGCCAGCCTCGGGACAGCTTATGGCTACACCTTC | CASLGTAYGYTF
TRBD2 | many | TRBJ2-3 | TRBV3-1 | TGTGCCAGCAGCCAAGGCGGCGGGGGATGGCCAGATACGCAGTATTTT | CASSQGGGGWPDTQYF
TRBD2 | once | TRBJ2-3 | TRBV20-1 | TGCAGTGCTGGAAGTAGCGGGGGGGCGTTGGCAGATACGCAGTATTTT | CSAGSSGGALADTQYF
TRBD2 | many | TRBJ2-1 | TRBV12-3/TRBV12-4 | TGTGCCAGCAGGGTAGCGGGGCAGGGGCAGTTCTTC | CASRVAGQGQFF
- | many | TRBJ2-3 | TRBV5-1 | TGCGCCAGCAGCTTGGCCGTTACAGCCACAGATACGCAGTATTTT | CASSLAVTATDTQYF
TRBD1 | few | TRBJ2-4 | TRBV5-1 | TGCGCCAGCAGCTTGGACCGGGACAGACCCCTCATAGCCAAAAACATTCAGTACTTC | CASSLDRDRPLIAKNIQYF
TRBD2 | - | TRBJ2-1 | TRBV2 | TGTGCCAGCAGGGCGGGAGGGCCTTGGAATGAGCAGTTCTTC | CASRAGGPWNEQFF
- | few | TRBJ2-1 | TRBV5-1 | TGCGCCAGCAGCTTGGGGGACATCTTCTACAATGAGCAGTTCTTC | CASSLGDIFYNEQFF
- | few | TRBJ2-1 | TRBV29-1 | TGCAGCGTTGTTTGGCGATACAGCTACAATGAGCAGTTCTTC | CSVVWRYSYNEQFF
TRBD1 | - | TRBJ2-1 | TRBV5-1 | TGCGCCAGCAGCCCGCGGCCGGGACAGGGTTCTTACAATGAGCAGTTCTTC | CASSPRPGQGSYNEQFF
- | - | TRBJ2-3 | TRBV6-1 | TGTGCCAGCAGTGACCCAAAGCGGGCGACAGATACGCAGTATTTT | CASSDPKRATDTQYF
TRBD2 | many | TRBJ2-1 | TRBV6-1 | TGTGCCAGCAGTAGAGATAGCGGGAACCCCTACAATGAGCAGTTCTTC | CASSRDSGNPYNEQFF
- | many | TRBJ2-2 | TRBV7-7 | TGTGCCAGCAGCTTATTGGGGGTACCAAACACCGGGGAGCTGTTTTTT | CASSLLGVPNTGELFF
- | many | TRBJ1-2 | TRBV5-1 | TGCGCCAGCAGCTTGGGTTCCGGAGAGATTAGTGGCTACACCTTC | CASSLGSGEISGYTF
TRBD2 | few | TRBJ2-3 | TRBV6-5 | TGTGCCAGCAGTTCCGTGGTAGCGGGGGACACAGATACGCAGTATTTT | CASSSVVAGDTDTQYF
- | few | TRBJ1-2 | TRBV20-1 | TGCAGTGCCCTCCCAAATAACTATGGCTACACCTTC | CSALPNNYGYTF
TRBD2 | few | TRBJ2-3 | TRBV28 | TGTGCCAGCAGTTCCCATAGCGGGAGGGAGGGAGCAGATACGCAGTATTTT | CASSSHSGREGADTQYF
TRBD1 | many | TRBJ1-5 | TRBV7-9 | TGTGCCAGCAGCTTAGGGACAGGGGGACTGAACCAGCCCCAGCATTTT | CASSLGTGGLNQPQHF
TRBD2 | many | TRBJ2-1 | TRBV6-1 | TGTGCCAGCAGTGAACTAGCGGGGGGGCTGATTCATGAGCAGTTCTTC | CASSELAGGLIHEQFF
TRBD2 | few | TRBJ2-5 | TRBV28 | TGTGCCAGCAGTTTATCCGGTCTAGCGGGAGGGCGGTTGGAGACCCAGTACTTC | CASSLSGLAGGRLETQYF
- | many | TRBJ1-2 | TRBV7-8 | TGTGCCAGCAGCCCACAGGGAGCGGACTATGGCTACACCTTC | CASSPQGADYGYTF
TRBD2 | few | TRBJ2-7 | TRBV11-2 | TGTGCCAGCAGCTTAATACAGACTAGCGGTACCTCCTACGAGCAGTACTTC | CASSLIQTSGTSYEQYF